A selection of T cell receptor beta chains follows, all from one sample in a study of CXCR3-negative and CXCR3-positive naive CD8 T cells. TCRdb derives one entry per CDR3 protein from the 5' RACE reads, leaving out DNA. This table lists tens of thousands of distinct CDR3 sequences. Input material: naive CXCR3- CD8+ T cells from blood. These receptors were obtained from a human donor in good health. Some clones in this sample may be carry-over from other donors' samples. The CDR3 runs from the conserved cysteine through the conserved F or W.

j_call v_call cdr3_aa
TRBJ1-1 TRBV20-1 CSASAPPGGRGWTEAFF
TRBJ2-7 TRBV7-6 CASSLATGTEQYF
TRBJ2-1 TRBV4-2 CASSQDRAAGGNEQFF
TRBJ2-2 TRBV5-1 CASSLGPGMNTGELFF
TRBJ1-2 TRBV28 CASSRRGIYGYTF
TRBJ1-2 TRBV5-1 CASSLILRGGDGYTF
TRBJ2-7 TRBV7-9 CASSPYGNEQYF
TRBJ2-4 TRBV23-1 CASSQQADLNIQYF
TRBJ1-2 TRBV29-1 CSVPATYGYTF
TRBJ2-6 TRBV29-1 CSVVPGAGANVLTF
TRBJ1-5 TRBV5-1 CASSLGQGGQPQHF
TRBJ2-7 TRBV7-9 CASSPRTSGDPYEQYF
TRBJ2-1 TRBV28 CASSLLGVSAYNEQFF
TRBJ1-1 TRBV7-2 CASSLALTGGREAFF
TRBJ2-1 TRBV6-2/TRBV6-3 CASSYSFEQFF
TRBJ1-1 TRBV5-1 CASSSTGGFTEAFF
TRBJ2-1 TRBV14 CASSHGTGAESPQSYNEQFF
TRBJ1-2 TRBV20-1 CSARDRQGWYGNTF
TRBJ1-5 TRBV21-1 CASSKGGGRGRQPQHF
TRBJ1-1 TRBV24-1 CATSAGENTEAFF
TRBJ2-7 TRBV4-2 CASSQDPAGGSYEQYF
TRBJ2-3 TRBV7-9 CASSLPWLGRTDTQYF
TRBJ2-1 TRBV12-3/TRBV12-4 CASRPGPGAGENEQFF
TRBJ1-1 TRBV29-1 CSCQGVLGAFF
TRBJ2-7 TRBV19 CASSWELTGEQYF
TRBJ2-7 TRBV13 CASSPGGQGIYEQYF
TRBJ2-7 TRBV7-9 CASSGYRGENYEQYF